This T cell receptor beta chain appears in the sequencing data of a study of blood T cell repertoires in COVID-19. Produced via immunoSEQ multiplex PCR; TCRdb's table is partial and in-frame only. The sample carries about 130,000 clones, about 85% recorded once. There are 14 residues in the CDR3. CDR1 is LGHNA and CDR2 is YNFKEQ in the germline V gene. With 4 bases removed from V and 7 bases from J, the gap between germline ends came to 11 bases. The receptor's source is a man aged 35-49 years with active or convalescent COVID-19. The V call is TRBV4-2, the J call TRBJ1-6; D might be TRBD1 (6 bases). Sequenced material: peripheral blood. The CDR3 bases are TGTGCCAGCAGCCCCGACAGGATGAATTCACCCCTCCACTTT. This codes for CASSPDRMNSPLHF.